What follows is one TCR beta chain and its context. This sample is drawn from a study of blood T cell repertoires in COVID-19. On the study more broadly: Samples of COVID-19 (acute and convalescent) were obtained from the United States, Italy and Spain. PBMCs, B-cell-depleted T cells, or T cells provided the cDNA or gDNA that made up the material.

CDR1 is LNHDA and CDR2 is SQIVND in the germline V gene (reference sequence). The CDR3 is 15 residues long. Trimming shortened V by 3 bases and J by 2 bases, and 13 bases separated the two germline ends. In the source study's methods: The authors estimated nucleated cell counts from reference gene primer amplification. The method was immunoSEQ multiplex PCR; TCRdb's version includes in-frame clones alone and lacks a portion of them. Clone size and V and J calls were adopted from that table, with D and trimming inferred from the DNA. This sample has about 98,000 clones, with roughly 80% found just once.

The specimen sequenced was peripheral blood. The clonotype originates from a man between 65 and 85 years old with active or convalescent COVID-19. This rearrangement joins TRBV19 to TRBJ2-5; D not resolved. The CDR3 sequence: CASSIGALAQETQYF. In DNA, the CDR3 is TGTGCCAGTAGTATTGGCGCCTTAGCTCAAGAGACCCAGTACTTC.